This TCR beta chain emerged from a study of cytomegalovirus exposure and HLA in healthy donors. The study, taken as a whole, reports: Accurate predictions that matched the HLA-A and HLA-B alleles of most subjects were reportedly made from TCR beta sequences. In a later analysis, TCR beta V- and J-gene trimming was associated with a missense DCLRE1C variant.

Note on this clone: Its target is not known.

Primers for the PCR totalled 60 Vbeta and 13 Jbeta. Clones were read by immunoSEQ multiplex PCR, and TCRdb kept only the in-frame ones, dropping some. Of about 190,000 clones in the sample, almost 80% were seen once. This CDR3 has 15 amino acids. The sequencing sample was made of PBMCs. The chain recombines TRBV12-2 with TRBJ2-7; the table assigns TRBD1, which was not confirmed against the DNA. TRBV12-2 is tagged as a pseudogene. This clonotype was obtained from a young woman in good health and CMV-seronegative. The CDR3: CASRWDGTGLYEQYF. CDR3 nucleotide sequence: TGTGCAAGTCGCTGGGACGGGACAGGACTCTACGAGCAGTACTTC.